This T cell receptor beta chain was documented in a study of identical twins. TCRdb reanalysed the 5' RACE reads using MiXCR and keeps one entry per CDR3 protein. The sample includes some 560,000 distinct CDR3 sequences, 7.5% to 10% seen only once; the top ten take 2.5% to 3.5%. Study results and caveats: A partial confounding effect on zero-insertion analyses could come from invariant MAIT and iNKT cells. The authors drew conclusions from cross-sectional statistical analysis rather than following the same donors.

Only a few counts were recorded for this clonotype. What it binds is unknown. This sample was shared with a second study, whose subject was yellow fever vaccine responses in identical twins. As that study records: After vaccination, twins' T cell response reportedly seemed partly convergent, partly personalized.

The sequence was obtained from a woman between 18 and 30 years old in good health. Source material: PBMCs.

The CDR3 reads CASSSSPPYEQYF. CDR3 in DNA: TGTGCCAGCAGTTCCTCCCCCCCCTACGAGCAGTACTTC. The genes are TRBV27 and TRBJ2-7; D is uncertain. V lost 4 bases, J lost 2 bases, and 9 bases lay in between. The length of the CDR3 is 13 residues. CDR1 and CDR2 (germline): MNHEY, SMNVEV (reference sequence).